Only one count was recorded for the clone carrying this T cell receptor (beta chain). The sample comes from a study of T cell changes during pregnancy in multiple sclerosis. Clones were sequenced by immunoSEQ multiplex PCR, and TCRdb holds only the in-frame ones, with some missing. This sample has 20,000 to 30,000 clones; around 87% occur once, and the top ten carry around 0.93%. The germline V gene encodes CDR1 KGHSH and CDR2 LQKENI. Losses at the gene ends were 3 bases for V and 6 bases for J; bases not matched to a gene: 9. This CDR3 comprises 15 residues. This specimen was CD4+ T cells from peripheral blood mononuclear cells, taken in the second trimester of pregnancy. The rearrangement uses TRBV18 and TRBJ2-7; 9 nucleotides agree with TRBD2. This clonotype was obtained from a female donor in good health, enrolled as a control in a pregnancy study. CDR3 loop: CASSPLGAGGTEQYF. The CDR3 bases are TGTGCCAGCTCACCCTTGGGCGCGGGGGGGACCGAGCAGTACTTC.